This TCR beta chain was recorded in a study of blood T cell repertoires in COVID-19. Study at large: Acute-phase and convalescent COVID-19 samples originated in the United States, Italy and Spain. Sample material is recorded as cDNA or gDNA derived from T cells, B-cell-depleted T cells, or PBMCs.

In the source study's methods: Estimation of nucleated cell counts was performed using reference gene primer amplification. Data came from immunoSEQ multiplex PCR; TCRdb stores just in-frame clones and leaves some out. The V and J calls and clone size are taken from that table; D and trimming were inferred from the DNA. Seen here are 100,000 to 120,000 clones, roughly 80% observed once, and the top ten hold 8% to 10%. Trimming shortened V by 0 bases and J by 8 bases, and 13 bases separated the two germline ends. This CDR3 region has 14 residues. Germline loops: CDR1 MGHRA, CDR2 YSYEKL. This clone came up once.

This receptor was identified in a woman aged 70 to 79 with acute or convalescent COVID-19. This chain links TRBV4-1 with TRBJ1-1; a weak D match, TRBD1 (6 bases). Sequenced: peripheral blood. The CDR3 sequence is CASSQEATGGEAFF. CDR3 DNA sequence: TGCGCCAGCAGCCAAGAAGCGACAGGAGGCGAAGCTTTCTTT.